A single sample is the source of the 21 T cell receptor beta chains below, sequenced in a study of cytomegalovirus exposure and HLA in healthy donors. PCR employed 60 Vbeta and 13 Jbeta primers. The method was immunoSEQ multiplex PCR; TCRdb's version includes in-frame clones alone and lacks a portion of them. The repertoire holds about 160,000 clones, with 68% as singletons. Sequenced material: PBMCs. These receptors were taken from a man aged 50 to 59 in good health and CMV-seronegative.

The chain combines TRBV6-5 with TRBJ2-3; D might be TRBD1 (6 bases). CDR3 length equals 14 residues. Per the germline V gene, CDR1 is MNHEY and CDR2 is SVGAGI. Trimming removed 6 bases at V and 2 bases at J, with 12 bases between. CDR3 in amino acids: CASSLWTDTDTQYF. CDR3 DNA: TGTGCCAGCAGCCTTTGGACAGACACAGATACGCAGTATTTT.

This clone has only one observation. V is TRBV6-1 and J is TRBJ1-1; D is undetermined. This CDR3 is 12 amino acids long. Germline assignment: CDR1 MNHNS and CDR2 SASEGT. Trimming stripped 3 bases from V and 3 bases from J, with 5 bases between. The CDR3 loop reads CASSERYTEAFF. The CDR3 nucleotides read TGTGCCAGCAGTGAGCGGTACACTGAAGCTTTCTTT.

The chain carries TRBV2 and TRBJ1-5; D unclear. The CDR3 runs to 14 residues. CDR1 is SNHLY, CDR2 FYNNEI, per germline. Trimming stripped 7 bases from V and 2 bases from J, with 12 bases between. As DNA, the CDR3 is TGTGCCAGCAAAACCGGAGGCGGCAATCAGCCCCAGCATTTT. As protein: CASKTGGGNQPQHF.

CDR3 sequence reads: CASSLGTGGASEAFF. In DNA form, the CDR3 reads TGTGCCAGCAGTTTAGGGACAGGGGGTGCATCTGAAGCTTTCTTT. This chain uses TRBV27 with TRBJ1-1, with 11 bases that match TRBD1. V shed 2 bases, J shed 6 bases, and the junction held 5 bases outside the gene matches. The CDR3 has 15 residues. CDR1 MNHEY and CDR2 SMNVEV come from the germline V gene (reference sequence).

The chain combines TRBV2 with TRBJ2-5; D is possibly TRBD1 (7 bases). The CDR3 runs 17 residues. Germline lookup yields CDR1 SNHLY and CDR2 FYNNEI. Trimming cost V 6 bases and J 0 bases, with 20 bases left between them. This CDR3 is CASSPSEGAPYQETQYF. DNA for the CDR3: TGTGCCAGCAGCCCCTCGGAGGGGGCTCCGTACCAAGAGACCCAGTACTTC.

The chain couples TRBV12-5 to TRBJ2-5; maybe TRBD1 (5 bases). Germline V gives CDR1 LGHNT, CDR2 FRNRAP. The germline V and J ends were trimmed by 5 bases and 5 bases, with 12 bases remaining between them. This CDR3 spans 13 amino acids. In nucleotides, the CDR3 is TGTGCTAGTGGTGCTGACAGTCGGGAGACCCAGTACTTC. Its translation is CASGADSRETQYF.

A few counts support this clone. The V gene is TRBV9, the J gene TRBJ2-5, with 16 bases matching TRBD2. Germline V lookup: CDR1 SGDLS, CDR2 YYNGEE. V lost 2 bases and J lost 5; bases outside the gene matches: 3. This CDR3 has 16 residues. CDR3 bases: TGTGCCAGCAGCGTGGGGACTAGCGGGGGGGTGGAGACCCAGTACTTC. Translating it yields CASSVGTSGGVETQYF.

The genes are TRBV4-1 and TRBJ1-2; D is unclear. This CDR3 comprises 19 residues. Germline CDR1 reads MGHRA; CDR2 reads YSYEKL. V was trimmed by 0 bases and J by 0 bases, leaving 20 bases between them. CDR3 sequence: CASSQERGTDPNSNYGYTF. The CDR3 DNA follows: TGCGCCAGCAGCCAAGAACGGGGAACTGACCCCAATTCTAACTATGGCTACACCTTC.

The rearrangement joins TRBV19 to TRBJ1-2; the match to TRBD1 covers 9 bases. Trimming removed 5 bases from V and 2 bases from J; junction bases left unmatched: 6. Germline CDR1 and CDR2: LNHDA and SQIVND (reference sequence). This CDR3 has 15 amino acids. As DNA, the CDR3 is TGTGCCAGTAGTTCCCCGGGACAGGGAAACTATGGCTACACCTTC. This sequence encodes CASSSPGQGNYGYTF.

The V and J genes are TRBV27 and TRBJ1-2, with D possibly matching TRBD1 (6 bases). The CDR3 length is 15 residues. Deletions cut 3 bases from V and 2 bases from J, with 13 bases between. The germline V gene encodes CDR1 MNHEY and CDR2 SMNVEV (reference sequence). CDR3 nucleotide sequence: TGTGCCAGCAGTTTTACAGGGCGCGGGAACTATGGCTACACCTTC. This encodes CASSFTGRGNYGYTF.

This clone came up once. The chain joins TRBV6-1 to TRBJ1-6; TRBD1 is a possible D gene (6 bases). The CDR3 runs to 15 residues. Germline-derived CDR1 and CDR2 are MNHNS and SASEGT. V gave up 2 bases and J gave up 7 bases, with 12 bases separating them. The CDR3 loop is CASSESQGRNSPLHF. In DNA form, the CDR3 reads TGTGCCAGCAGTGAATCTCAGGGGCGAAATTCACCCCTCCACTTT.

The CDR3 DNA is TGCAGCGTTGACACAGGGGGCGCCGATGGCTACACCTTC. Translation: CSVDTGGADGYTF. This chain uses TRBV29-1 with TRBJ1-2, with 9 bases aligning to TRBD1. Germline V gives CDR1 SQVTM, CDR2 ANQGSEA. The CDR3 loop spans 13 amino acids. Trimming at V came to 3 bases and at J to 6 bases, leaving 5 bases not matched to a gene.

The sample holds many counts of this clone. The CDR3 loop is CASSEIRGYEQYF. The CDR3 DNA sequence: TGTGCCAGCAGTGAAATAAGAGGCTACGAGCAGTACTTC. The chain is built from TRBV6-1 and TRBJ2-7, with D hard to call. This CDR3 region has 13 residues. Deletions cut 2 bases from V and 3 bases from J, with 8 bases between. Germline lookup yields CDR1 MNHNS and CDR2 SASEGT.

This chain connects TRBV4-2 to TRBJ1-1; no definite D call. Trimming removed 0 bases at V and 11 bases at J, with 16 bases between. This CDR3 has 14 amino acids. Germline lookup yields CDR1 LGHNA and CDR2 YNFKEQ. CDR3 nucleotide sequence: TGTGCCAGCAGCCAAGAAGGGAGAGCCCCAGTCGCTTTCTTT. The encoded protein is CASSQEGRAPVAFF.

The chain recombines TRBV4-1 with TRBJ2-2; 8 bases map to TRBD1. Per germline, CDR1 MGHRA and CDR2 YSYEKL. Germline trimming cut 3 bases from V and 1 base from J; bases unmatched to any gene: 1. The CDR3 is 15 residues long. For the CDR3, the DNA is TGCGCCAGCAGCCAGGACAGGGTGAACACCGGGGAGCTGTTTTTT. It specifies CASSQDRVNTGELFF.

The V and J genes are TRBV19 and TRBJ1-1, with 7 positions matching TRBD1. With 4 bases clipped from V and 0 bases from J, the junction kept 5 bases outside the gene matches. The CDR3 is made up of 15 amino acids. In germline, CDR1 is LNHDA, CDR2 SQIVND (reference sequence). CDR3 residues: CASSTDRVMNTEAFF. Written as DNA, the CDR3 is TGTGCCAGTAGTACAGACAGGGTCATGAACACTGAAGCTTTCTTT.

The chain employs TRBV4-1 and TRBJ2-1; 9 nucleotides match TRBD2. This CDR3 has 16 amino acids. V shed 4 bases and J 2 bases; nucleotides not matched to a gene: 6. Germline CDR1 and CDR2: MGHRA and YSYEKL. CDR3 amino acids: CASSRVAGATYNEQFF. The CDR3 DNA is TGCGCCAGCAGCCGGGTAGCGGGGGCTACCTACAATGAGCAGTTCTTC.

The V and J genes are TRBV7-2 and TRBJ2-2; 7 nucleotides match TRBD1. This CDR3 is built from 14 residues. Trimming removed 5 bases from V and 5 bases from J; junction bases left unmatched: 5. CDR1 is SGHTA, CDR2 FQGNSA, per germline. The CDR3, as DNA: TGTGCCAGCAGCCCTATGGGACAGACCGGGGAGCTGTTTTTT. It is translated as CASSPMGQTGELFF.

This chain uses TRBV9 with TRBJ2-1; D may be TRBD2 (5 bases). Per the germline V gene, CDR1 is SGDLS and CDR2 is YYNGEE. The V end lost 3 bases, the J end lost 9 bases, and 22 bases lay between the germline ends. CDR3 length equals 16 residues. The CDR3 loop is CASSETPANKRAEQFF. The CDR3 nucleotides are TGTGCCAGCAGCGAGACGCCGGCAAACAAGAGGGCTGAGCAGTTCTTC.

The rearrangement links TRBV5-1 to TRBJ1-1; 7 bases map to TRBD1. This CDR3 contains 15 residues. Trimming took 3 bases from V and 4 from J; bases not matched to a gene: 9. CDR1 and CDR2 (germline): SGHRS, YFSETQ. The CDR3, as DNA: TGCGCCAGCAGCTGGGTCCCGGGACAGCTCACTGAAGCTTTCTTT. It yields the protein CASSWVPGQLTEAFF.

This clone was picked up a small number of times. V and J are TRBV6-5 and TRBJ2-5, with 9 bases matching TRBD2. In germline, CDR1 is MNHEY, CDR2 SVGAGI. After removal of 5 bases from V and 0 bases from J, the junction contained 4 bases not matched to a gene. This CDR3 contains 15 residues. CDR3 protein: CASSRSGGYQETQYF. In DNA form, the CDR3 reads TGTGCCAGCAGTCGGAGCGGGGGGTACCAAGAGACCCAGTACTTC.